This T cell receptor beta chain originates from a study of blood T cell repertoires in COVID-19. In the original workflow: It was from reference gene primer amplification that nucleated cell counts were estimated. Some clones are missing from TCRdb's copy, which holds only in-frame ones; the method was immunoSEQ multiplex PCR. The DNA was the basis for D and trimming; V, J and clone size are from that table. The sample holds 300,000 to 350,000 clones; under 95% are singletons and the top ten take approximately 3.5%. The CDR3 spans 14 residues. V lost 7 bases and J 7 bases, leaving 17 bases between the germline ends. Germline V gene sequence: CDR1 SEHNR, CDR2 FQNEAQ (reference sequence).

The V gene is TRBV7-9, the J gene TRBJ1-5; D may be TRBD1 (5 bases). The source material was peripheral blood. The sequence was collected from a woman between 18 and 29 years old who had recovered from COVID-19. The DNA for the CDR3 is TGTGCCAGCACTCACTCGGGGGGGGACCAGCCCCAGCATTTT. It codes for CASTHSGGDQPQHF.